The table lists the clone carrying this T cell receptor beta chain with a few counts. Antigen specificity is unknown. Germline V gene lookup returns CDR1 ENHRY and CDR2 SYGVKD. V trimming: 7 bases; J trimming: 6 bases; junction bases outside the gene matches: 4. CDR3 length equals 13 residues. A single record per CDR3 protein comes from TCRdb applying MiXCR to the reads. The profile covers approximately 300,000 distinct CDR3 sequences, with roughly 25% appearing a single time and about an eighth taken by the ten largest. The data belong to a study of T cell repertoires in cytomegalovirus infection. Whole-study context: As its CMV epitopes, the study selected recently identified HLA-C-restricted and well-studied HLA-B-restricted targets. Both a matching HLA type and CMV infection were indicated by public TCR beta signatures.

Points from the study as a whole: Based on cumulative public TCR beta family frequency, carriers of CMV plus the relevant HLA were identified. There were HLA-C-restricted CMV-specific TCR beta clonotypes dominating the ex vivo response.

This specimen consisted of cultured PBMCs, obtained from culture after CMV antigen stimulation. The origin of this receptor is a human donor in good health (CMV status not recorded). Some clones in this sample may be carry-over from other donors' samples. This rearrangement joins TRBV10-3 to TRBJ2-1; TRBD2 agrees at 9 bases. CDR3 in DNA: TGTGCCATCATTGGCGGGAGGGCCAATGAGCAGTTCTTC. It codes for CAIIGGRANEQFF.